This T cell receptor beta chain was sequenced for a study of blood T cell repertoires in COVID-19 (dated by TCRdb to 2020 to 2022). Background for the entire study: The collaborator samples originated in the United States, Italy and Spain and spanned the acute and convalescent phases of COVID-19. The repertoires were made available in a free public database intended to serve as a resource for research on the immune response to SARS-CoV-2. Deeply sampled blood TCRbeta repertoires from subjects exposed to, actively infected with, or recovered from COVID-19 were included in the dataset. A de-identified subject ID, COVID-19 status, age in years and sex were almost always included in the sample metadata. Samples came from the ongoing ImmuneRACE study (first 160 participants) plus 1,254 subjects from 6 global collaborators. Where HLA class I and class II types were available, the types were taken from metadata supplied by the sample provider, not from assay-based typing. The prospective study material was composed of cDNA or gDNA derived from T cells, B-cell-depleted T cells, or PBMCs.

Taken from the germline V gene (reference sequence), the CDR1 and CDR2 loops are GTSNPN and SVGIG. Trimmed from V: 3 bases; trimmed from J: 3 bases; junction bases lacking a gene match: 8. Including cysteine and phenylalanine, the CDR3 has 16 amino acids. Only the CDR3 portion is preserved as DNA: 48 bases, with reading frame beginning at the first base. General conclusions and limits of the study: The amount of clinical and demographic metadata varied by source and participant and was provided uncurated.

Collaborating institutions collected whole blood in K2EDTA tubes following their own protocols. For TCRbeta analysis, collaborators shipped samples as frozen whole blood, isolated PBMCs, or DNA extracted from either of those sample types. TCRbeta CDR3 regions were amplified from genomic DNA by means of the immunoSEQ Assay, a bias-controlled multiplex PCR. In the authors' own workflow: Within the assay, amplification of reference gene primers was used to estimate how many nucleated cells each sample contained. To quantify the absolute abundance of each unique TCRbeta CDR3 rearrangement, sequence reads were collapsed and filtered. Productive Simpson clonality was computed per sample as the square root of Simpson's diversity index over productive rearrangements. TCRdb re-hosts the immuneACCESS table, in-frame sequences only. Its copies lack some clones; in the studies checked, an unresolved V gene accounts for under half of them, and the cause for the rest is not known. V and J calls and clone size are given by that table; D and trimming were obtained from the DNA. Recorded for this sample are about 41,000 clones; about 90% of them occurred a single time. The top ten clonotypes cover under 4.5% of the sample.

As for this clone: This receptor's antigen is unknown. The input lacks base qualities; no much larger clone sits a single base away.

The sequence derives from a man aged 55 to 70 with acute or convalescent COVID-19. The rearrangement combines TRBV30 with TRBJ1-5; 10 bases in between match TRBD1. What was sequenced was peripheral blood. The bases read TGTGCCTGGAGCGGCCCGGGACAGGGGTTCAATCAGCCCCAGCATTTT. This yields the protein CAWSGPGQGFNQPQHF.